The 19 T cell receptor beta chains below all came from one sample that was sequenced in a study of cytomegalovirus exposure and HLA in healthy donors. 13 Jbeta primers and 60 Vbeta primers were used for the PCR. Clones were read by immunoSEQ multiplex PCR, and TCRdb kept only the in-frame ones, dropping some. Among 150,000 to 200,000 clones listed, approximately 78% were seen once. Source material: PBMCs. Receptors were obtained from a woman younger than 30 in good health and CMV-seronegative.

J is TRBJ1-5 and V is TRBV19; 7 positions agree with TRBD1. Trimming removed 7 bases from V and 0 bases from J; junction bases left unmatched: 9. Germline V gene lookup returns CDR1 LNHDA and CDR2 SQIVND (reference sequence). The CDR3 covers 16 residues. CDR3: CASNRNRGGSNQPQHF. The CDR3 DNA is TGTGCCAGTAATCGAAACAGGGGAGGTAGCAATCAGCCCCAGCATTTT. The complete variable domain, with remaining parts taken from reference TRBV19 and TRBJ1-5, reads DGGITQSPKYLFRKEGQNVTLSCEQNLNHDAMYWYRQDPGQGLRLIYYSQIVNDFQKGDIAEGYSVSREKKESFPLTVTSAQKNPTAFYLCASNRNRGGSNQPQHFGDGTRLSIL.

The rearrangement links TRBV18 to TRBJ1-2; the D gene is possibly TRBD1 (6 bases). V was trimmed by 3 bases and J by 5 bases, leaving 13 bases between them. From germline, CDR1 is KGHSH and CDR2 LQKENI. The CDR3 has 14 amino acids. CDR3 nucleotides: TGTGCCAGCTCACCGAACAGGGACATTTATGGCTACACCTTC. Its protein product is CASSPNRDIYGYTF.

CDR3: CASSKGQDRSGNTIYF. The CDR3 bases are TGTGCCAGCAGCAAGGGACAGGACCGCTCTGGAAACACCATATATTTT. J is TRBJ1-3 and V is TRBV5-4, with 8 bases fitting TRBD1. Losses at the gene ends were 4 bases for V and 0 bases for J; bases not matched to a gene: 6. The CDR3 is 16 residues long. Looked up from germline, CDR1 is SGHNT and CDR2 is YYREEE (reference sequence).

V usage is TRBV30 and J usage is TRBJ2-1; the D gene is possibly TRBD1 (5 bases). The CDR3 is 13 residues long. V was clipped by 1 base and J by 5 bases, with 9 bases between them. Germline V gene sequence: CDR1 GTSNPN, CDR2 SVGIG (reference sequence). The CDR3 DNA is TGTGCCTGGAGTGGCGACAGCCACAATGAGCAGTTCTTC. It codes for CAWSGDSHNEQFF.

The rearrangement uses TRBV7-6 and TRBJ1-1, with no clear D. Trimming removed 5 bases at V and 6 bases at J, with 10 bases between. The CDR3 length is 12 residues. In germline, CDR1 is SGHVS, CDR2 FNYEAQ. The CDR3, as DNA: TGTGCCAGCAGCCCCTATTCCCCTGAAGCTTTCTTT. Encoded protein: CASSPYSPEAFF.

The rearrangement links TRBV6-6 to TRBJ2-1; the D gene is possibly TRBD2 (6 bases). V was cut by 0 bases and J by 7 bases, with 13 bases left in between. The CDR3 is 15 amino acids. The germline V gene encodes CDR1 MNHNY and CDR2 SVGAGI (reference sequence). The chain's CDR3 is CASSYSFLALNEQFF. In DNA form, the CDR3 reads TGTGCCAGCAGTTACTCGTTTCTAGCGCTTAATGAGCAGTTCTTC.

The V and J genes are TRBV15 and TRBJ1-5; no reliable D call. The V gene's germline CDR1 is LNHNV and CDR2 YYDKDF (reference sequence). CDR3 size: 13 residues. V was pared by 6 bases and J by 4 bases, with 10 bases between. CDR3 coding DNA: TGTGCCACCAGTAATTTGAGGAATCAGCCCCAGCATTTT. It translates to CATSNLRNQPQHF.

The chain carries TRBV7-6 and TRBJ2-2, with TRBD1 identical over 7 bases. CDR1 SGHVS and CDR2 FNYEAQ come from the germline V gene. The CDR3 contains 15 residues. After removal of 4 bases from V and 3 bases from J, the junction contained 5 bases not matched to a gene. CDR3 amino acids: CASSSTGLDTGELFF. The CDR3 coding sequence is TGTGCCAGCAGCTCGACAGGGTTGGACACCGGGGAGCTGTTTTTT.

J is TRBJ1-1 and V is TRBV7-8, with TRBD1 matching 7 bases. The CDR3 is made up of 15 amino acids. V shed 1 base and J 0 bases; nucleotides not matched to a gene: 2. CDR1 is SGHVS and CDR2 is FQNEAQ in the germline V gene. CDR3 in amino acids: CASSLVQGMNTEAFF. CDR3 nucleotides: TGTGCCAGCAGCTTAGTACAGGGGATGAACACTGAAGCTTTCTTT.

The chain uses TRBV5-4 and TRBJ1-1, with D unresolved. V was shortened by 4 bases and J by 4 bases, with 14 bases between the two germline ends. The CDR3 consists of 14 residues. CDR1 SGHNT and CDR2 YYREEE come from the germline V gene (reference sequence). CDR3 in amino acids: CASSPPERGTEAFF. The CDR3 nucleotides are TGTGCCAGCAGCCCCCCGGAGCGAGGCACTGAAGCTTTCTTT.

The rearrangement links TRBV6-1 to TRBJ2-3; perhaps TRBD2 as D (5 bases). The CDR3 loop spans 14 amino acids. The V end lost 8 bases, the J end lost 4 bases, and 16 bases lay between the germline ends. Germline assignment: CDR1 MNHNS and CDR2 SASEGT. The CDR3 protein is CASGRGLDPDTQYF. Here the CDR3 DNA reads TGTGCCAGCGGACGCGGGCTGGACCCAGATACGCAGTATTTT.

This chain uses TRBV29-1 with TRBJ1-2; possibly TRBD1 for D (6 bases). Per germline, CDR1 SQVTM and CDR2 ANQGSEA. The CDR3 spans 15 residues. V lost 3 bases and J 8 bases, leaving 22 bases between the germline ends. CDR3 protein: CSVEARTGPEGGYTF. CDR3 sequence (DNA): TGCAGCGTTGAGGCCCGCACAGGGCCCGAGGGCGGCTACACCTTC. Full variable domain (rest looked up from reference TRBV29-1 and TRBJ1-2): SAVISQKPSRDICQRGTSLTIQCQVDSQVTMMFWYRQQPGQSLTLIATANQGSEATYESGFVIDKFPISRPNLTFSTLTVSNMSPEDSSIYLCSVEARTGPEGGYTFGSGTRLTVV.

A few counts support this clone. V is TRBV4-3 and J is TRBJ1-1, with D possibly matching TRBD1 (5 bases). Trimming took 1 base from V and 0 from J, leaving 18 bases between them. The CDR3 extends over 18 amino acids. Germline V CDR1 and CDR2: LGHNA, YSLEER. The CDR3 here is CASSQAGGGIGLNTEAFF. Written as DNA, the CDR3 is TGCGCCAGCAGCCAAGCAGGTGGGGGGATCGGGTTGAACACTGAAGCTTTCTTT.

The rearrangement joins TRBV12-5 to TRBJ2-1; D might be TRBD2 (6 bases). This CDR3 is built from 15 residues. Per the germline V gene, CDR1 is LGHNT and CDR2 is FRNRAP. V was pared by 7 bases and J by 7 bases, with 20 bases between. CDR3 region: CASALALQRANEQFF. The CDR3 nucleotides read TGTGCTAGTGCCCTCGCCCTGCAGCGGGCAAATGAGCAGTTCTTC. The full variable domain, its missing parts supplied by reference TRBV12-5 and TRBJ2-1, is DARVTQTPRHKVTEMGQEVTMRCQPILGHNTVFWYRQTMMQGLELLAYFRNRAPLDDSGMPKDRFSAEMPDATLATLKIQPSEPRDSAVYFCASALALQRANEQFFGPGTRLTVL.

The J gene is TRBJ1-2, the V gene TRBV18; 7 nucleotides agree with TRBD1. V dropped 6 bases and J dropped 1; count of bases not matched to a gene: 11. The CDR3 loop spans 16 amino acids. Per the germline V gene, CDR1 is KGHSH and CDR2 is LQKENI. The chain's CDR3 is CASSWDSPILNYGYTF. For the CDR3, the DNA is TGTGCCAGCTCCTGGGACAGCCCAATTCTTAACTATGGCTACACCTTC. Filled out from reference TRBV18 and TRBJ1-2, the complete variable domain reads NAGVMQNPRHLVRRRGQEARLRCSPMKGHSHVYWYRQLPEEGLKFMVYLQKENIIDESGMPKERFSAEFPKEGPSILRIQQVVRGDSAAYFCASSWDSPILNYGYTFGSGTRLTVV.

The J gene is TRBJ2-3, the V gene TRBV30, with a tentative D call TRBD2 (7 bases). This CDR3 has 17 amino acids. V shed 3 bases and J shed 4 bases, with 23 bases lying between them. Germline V gene sequence: CDR1 GTSNPN, CDR2 SVGIG (reference sequence). The CDR3 loop reads CAWSPGLGGGPPDTQYF. The CDR3 bases are TGTGCCTGGAGCCCCGGTTTAGGGGGAGGGCCCCCAGATACGCAGTATTTT.

The chain carries TRBV7-2 and TRBJ2-5, with D uncertain. The tail of the sequence fits TRBJ2-7 better, so the J call may be wrong. Germline CDR1 reads SGHTA; CDR2 reads FQGNSA. The CDR3 sequence is 13 residues long. The CDR3 DNA is TGTGCCAGCAGCTTCGGCAAAAACTACGAGCAGTACTTC. It codes for CASSFGKNYEQYF.

This clone was recorded only once. This chain joins TRBV2 and TRBJ2-3; D remains unclear. Germline values: CDR1 SNHLY, CDR2 FYNNEI. This CDR3 has 16 amino acids. V was pared by 2 bases and J by 0 bases, with 12 bases between. The CDR3 sequence is CASSELSVTSTDTQYF. In nucleotides, the CDR3 is TGTGCCAGCAGTGAATTATCGGTTACTAGCACAGATACGCAGTATTTT.

The chain has TRBV6-7 and TRBJ2-3, with D unclear. TRBV6-7 is an open reading frame whose function is uncertain. This CDR3 is built from 15 residues. V shed 4 bases and J shed 4 bases, with 15 bases lying between them. The CDR3 reads CASSSSLRCADTQYF. The CDR3, as DNA: TGTGCCAGCAGTTCCTCATTGAGGTGTGCAGATACGCAGTATTTT.